This section outlines one T cell receptor beta chain sequence together with its context. What it binds is unknown. It was negative isolation that provided the CD8+ and CD4+ T cells, whereas TEMRA cells were enriched by FACS. The sample comes from a study of CD8 T cells in Susac syndrome. Whole-study findings and limits: Clonal expansion of CD8+ cells in Susac peaked in TEMRA cells (and in active patients). Roughly five Susac-specific public clones appeared in CD8+ TEMRA repertoires, and over 15 in total CD8+ repertoires. In its TCR sequencing and HLA analysis, the study acknowledged that the number of individuals was relatively small.

V was clipped by 6 bases and J by 6 bases; unmatched bases: 25. The CDR3 is 20 amino acids. After extraction with the RNeasy kit, roughly 0.5 to 1 ug of the RNA was reverse transcribed using random hexamers. TCRdb fed the immunoSEQ multiplex PCR reads into MiXCR, producing one record per CDR3 protein. The sample consists of about 81,000 distinct CDR3 sequences, roughly 94% of them appearing once. This chain uses TRBV23-1 with TRBJ2-2, with TRBD2 identical over 7 bases. TRBV23-1 counts as an open reading frame of uncertain function. Sequencing was performed on CD8+ T cells from PBMCs. This sequence originates from a human donor with Susac syndrome. In DNA form, the CDR3 reads TGCGCCAGCAGGGGGCGGGGTGTTGACGGGGGGAGCCCCAATCCCGGGGAGCTGTTTTTT. Translated: CASRGRGVDGGSPNPGELFF.